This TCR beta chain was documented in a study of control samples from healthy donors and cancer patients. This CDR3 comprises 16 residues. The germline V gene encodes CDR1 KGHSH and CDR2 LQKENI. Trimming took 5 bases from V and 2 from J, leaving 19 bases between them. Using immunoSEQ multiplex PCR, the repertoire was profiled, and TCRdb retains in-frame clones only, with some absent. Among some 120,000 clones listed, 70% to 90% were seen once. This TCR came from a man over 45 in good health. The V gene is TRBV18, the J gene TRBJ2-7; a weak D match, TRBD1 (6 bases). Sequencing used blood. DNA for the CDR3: TGTGCCAGCTCAAATGGCCGGGACACTAAGACCTACGAGCAGTACTTC. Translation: CASSNGRDTKTYEQYF.